These 5 T cell receptor beta chains were all obtained from the same sample, sequenced in a study of T cell responses to AZD1222 COVID-19 vaccine (dated by TCRdb to about 2021). Read against the paper, the sample's time point label means: baseline before first vaccination. Library preparation used the immunoSEQ multiplex PCR assay. Entries here come from immuneACCESS through TCRdb and include only in-frame sequences with V and J called. Some clones fail to appear in such tables; in the studies checked, an unresolved V gene covers under half of the shortfall, and the cause of the remainder is unknown. Recorded for this sample are about 70,000 clones; about 83% of them occurred a single time. The ten largest clones take up more than 8.5% of the sample. Sequencing was performed on peripheral blood, taken on day 0 of AZD1222 vaccination. Receptors originate from an adult in good health.

V usage is TRBV30 and J usage is TRBJ2-7; 9 bases line up with TRBD1. Germline trimming cut 5 bases from V and 0 bases from J; bases unmatched to any gene: 11. The CDR3 totals 16 residues. The V gene's germline CDR1 is GTSNPN and CDR2 SVGIG (reference sequence). The CDR3 DNA sequence: TGTGCCTGGGGACAGGGGACCAACTCCAACTCCTACGAGCAGTACTTC. Translating it yields CAWGQGTNSNSYEQYF.

V and J are TRBV28 and TRBJ1-5; no firm D call. The CDR3 is made up of 15 amino acids. The V end was cut by 10 bases, the J end by 0 bases, with 16 bases between. Germline CDR1 reads MDHEN; CDR2 reads SYDVKM. The CDR3 sequence is CATTDGTYSNQPQHF. CDR3 nucleotides: TGTGCCACCACCGACGGAACCTATAGCAATCAGCCCCAGCATTTT.

The chain has TRBV5-1 and TRBJ1-1; D gene ambiguous. The CDR3 has 14 residues. CDR1 is SGHRS and CDR2 is YFSETQ in the germline V gene. The V and J ends lost 1 base and 0 bases respectively, with 7 bases between them. In nucleotides, the CDR3 is TGCGCCAGCAGCTTGAACAGCTTGAACACTGAAGCTTTCTTT. Translation gives CASSLNSLNTEAFF.

V is TRBV11-3 and J is TRBJ2-2; D assignment may be TRBD1 or TRBD2 (6 bases each). This CDR3 comprises 14 residues. The ends were cut back, 3 bases at V and 4 bases at J, with 9 bases in the middle. Germline CDR1 SGHNT, CDR2 YENEEA. The CDR3 sequence is CASSLGGFTGELFF. In DNA, the CDR3 is TGTGCCAGCAGCTTGGGGGGCTTCACCGGGGAGCTGTTTTTT.

V gene TRBV27 combines with J gene TRBJ1-2; D may be TRBD1 (5 bases). The germline V and J ends were trimmed by 3 bases and 1 base, with 9 bases remaining between them. CDR3 length: 14 amino acids. Germline-derived CDR1 and CDR2 are MNHEY and SMNVEV (reference sequence). The CDR3: CASSLSGGNYGYTF. Here the CDR3 DNA reads TGTGCCAGCAGTTTGAGCGGGGGTAACTATGGCTACACCTTC.